This paragraph covers one TCR beta chain sequence. Its specificity is unknown. Blood cells were analyzed directly, without culture or expansion. The sample belongs to a study of neoadjuvant anti-PD-1 for oral cavity cancer. The overall study: Patients without progression got a fourth dose around day 43. Study-level findings and limits: PBMC Gini-index clonality exceeded responders' in non-responders post-nivolumab.

Six replicates per PBMC sample, mostly from around 500 ng of genomic DNA. Data came from immunoSEQ multiplex PCR; TCRdb stores just in-frame clones and leaves some out. The profile shows 30,000 to 40,000 clones, 80% to 90% of them singletons. Germline V CDR1 and CDR2: SNHLY, FYNNEI. Deletions cut 4 bases from V and 7 bases from J, with 17 bases between. The CDR3 is 15 residues long. The sequenced sample was PBMCs, obtained before nivolumab (anti-PD-1) treatment. The receptor's source is a person aged 35-79 years with oral cavity squamous cell carcinoma. This chain links TRBV2 with TRBJ2-1; tentatively, D is TRBD2 (7 bases). The CDR3 reads CASSALAAGANEQFF. The CDR3 DNA follows: TGTGCCAGCAGTGCTTTAGCGGCGGGGGCGAATGAGCAGTTCTTC.